Presented here are 21 T cell receptor beta chains from one specimen sequenced in a study of T cells after yellow fever vaccination. TCRdb used MiXCR to reprocess the 5' RACE reads, holding one entry per CDR3 protein. Of some 560,000 distinct CDR3 sequences listed, about a sixth are singletons. Sequenced here: PBMCs, sampled less than 6 days after the first yellow fever vaccination. The receptors shown here come from a man in his late teens or twenties who received the YFV17D yellow fever vaccine.

This clonotype appeared a few times. The V call is TRBV25-1, the J call TRBJ2-7; no firm D call. Germline V gives CDR1 MGHDK, CDR2 SYGVNS. The CDR3 covers 16 residues. V lost 1 base to trimming and J lost 3 bases, with 16 bases between them. The DNA for the CDR3 is TGTGCCAGCAGTGAATGTCACGGCCCCCCGGTCTACGAGCAGTACGTC. Its protein product is CASSECHGPPVYEQYV.

The CDR3 is CASGGQVHKNIQYF. The CDR3 DNA reads TGTGCCAGCGGGGGACAGGTCCACAAAAACATTCAGTACTTC. The V and J genes are TRBV12-3 or TRBV12-4 and TRBJ2-4; 8 bases line up with TRBD1. V was pared by 8 bases and J by 3 bases, with 6 bases of the junction left unmatched. CDR3 length: 14 residues.

This clonotype was counted at least ten times. The junction differs from germline at one of its ends, possibly a read error. The rearrangement joins TRBV30 to TRBJ1-2, with D perhaps TRBD1 (5 bases). This CDR3 has 13 amino acids. The germline gives CDR1 GTSNPN, CDR2 SVGIG (reference sequence). The CDR3 sequence: CASPYPGDRPPVF. The CDR3, as DNA: TGTGCCTCCCCTTACCCGGGGGATCGCCCCCCAGTCTTC.

J is TRBJ2-2 and V is TRBV28; possible D gene TRBD2, 6 bases. The CDR3 has 14 amino acids. Per the germline V gene, CDR1 is MDHEN and CDR2 is SYDVKM. The germline V and J ends were trimmed by 8 bases and 0 bases, with 10 bases remaining between them. The CDR3 nucleotides read TGTGCCAGCTTGACTAGTACGAACACCGGGGAGCTGTTTTTT. Encoded protein: CASLTSTNTGELFF.

The gene calls are TRBV12-3 or TRBV12-4 and TRBJ1-2; no firm D call. Trimming shortened V by 3 bases and J by 7 bases, and 12 bases separated the two germline ends. The CDR3 is 13 amino acids. The CDR3 region is CASSFSREGGYTF. The CDR3 DNA follows: TGTGCCAGCAGTTTTTCAAGGGAGGGTGGCTACACCTTC.

The chain is built from TRBV9 and TRBJ1-2, with D possibly being TRBD1 (6 bases). Trimming pared 0 bases from V and 8 bases from J, leaving 17 bases between. The germline V gene encodes CDR1 SGDLS and CDR2 YYNGEE. CDR3 length: 15 amino acids. The CDR3 coding sequence is TGTGCCAGCAGCGTAGCGGCAGGGGAAGTTAGCGGCTACACCTTC. It specifies CASSVAAGEVSGYTF.

The chain combines TRBV19 with TRBJ2-7, with D uncertain. The V end lost 5 bases, the J end lost 7 bases, and 9 bases lay between the germline ends. This CDR3 is built from 11 residues. The germline CDR1 and CDR2 sequences are LNHDA and SQIVND (reference sequence). The chain's CDR3 is CASSGQQEQYF. The CDR3, as DNA: TGTGCCAGTAGTGGGCAGCAGGAGCAGTACTTC.

This clonotype occurred a few times. At one boundary the junction diverges from the germline segment, which might be a read error. The rearrangement joins TRBV20-1 to TRBJ1-1; 10 bases fit TRBD1. The CDR3 runs 14 residues. The germline V gene encodes CDR1 DFQATT and CDR2 SNEGSKA (reference sequence). The CDR3 is CSTRRQGAGTEAFF. The DNA for the CDR3 is TGCAGTACTAGGAGACAGGGGGCTGGCACTGAAGCTTTCTTT.

This clonotype was picked up many times. The chain carries TRBV7-9 and TRBJ1-1; 8 bases align to TRBD1. Trimming removed 5 bases from V and 4 bases from J; junction bases left unmatched: 9. The CDR3 has 15 residues. Germline V lookup: CDR1 SEHNR, CDR2 FQNEAQ (reference sequence). This CDR3 is CASSIGQGGTTEAFF. As DNA, the CDR3 is TGTGCCAGCAGCATCGGACAGGGCGGTACCACTGAAGCTTTCTTT.

As concerns this clonotype: A much larger clone differs from this one at a single base, so this may be a read error. The rearrangement joins TRBV10-3 to TRBJ1-5; D gene uncertain. Germline V lookup: CDR1 ENHRY, CDR2 SYGVKD. The CDR3 runs to 14 residues. V was clipped by 0 bases and J by 8 bases, with 11 bases between them. The CDR3 protein is CAISESTATKPQHF. Here the CDR3 DNA reads TGTGCCATCAGTGAGTCTACGGCGACCAAGCCCCAGCATTTT.

This clonotype was counted between two and nine times. V gene TRBV29-1 combines with J gene TRBJ2-7, with TRBD2 matching over 8 bases. This CDR3 is built from 13 residues. The V and J ends lost 2 bases and 3 bases, in that order; junction bases with no gene match: 3. CDR1 SQVTM and CDR2 ANQGSEA come from the germline V gene. CDR3 coding DNA: TGCAGCGTTGAACGGGGGGGTGACTACGAGCAGTACTTC. It yields the protein CSVERGGDYEQYF.

Only a few counts were recorded for this clonotype. The chain carries TRBV20-1 and TRBJ1-3, with 7 bases aligning to TRBD1. V gave up 6 bases and J gave up 3 bases; unmatched junction bases: 8. Germline CDR1 DFQATT, CDR2 SNEGSKA (reference sequence). The CDR3 is 14 residues long. The CDR3 is CSANPTGNGNTIYF. The CDR3 DNA follows: TGCAGTGCCAACCCGACAGGGAATGGAAACACCATATATTTT.

Note on this clonotype: This sequence may be a read error, since a much larger clone differs from it by one base. Since the CDR3 does not end with the conserved phenylalanine or tryptophan, this likely comes from a read error. The J gene is TRBJ2-7, the V gene TRBV29-1; TRBD2 agrees at 8 bases. Germline loops: CDR1 SQVTM, CDR2 ANQGSEA. The CDR3 contains 11 residues. V lost 6 bases and J lost 6; bases outside the gene matches: 4. CDR3 amino acids: CSVQRGSEQYS. In DNA, the CDR3 is TGCAGCGTCCAGCGGGGGAGCGAGCAGTACTCC.

The gene calls are TRBV28 and TRBJ2-3; 8 bases are shared with TRBD2. Germline V gene lookup returns CDR1 MDHEN and CDR2 SYDVKM. J gave up 2 bases and V 6 bases, and 7 bases lay outside the gene matches. CDR3 size: 15 residues. The DNA for the CDR3 is TGTGCCAGCAGCCCACCGGGGGGGAACACAGATACGCAGTATTTT. Translating gives CASSPPGGNTDTQYF.

This clonotype was counted at least ten times. This chain links TRBV11-1 with TRBJ2-5; 14 bases fit TRBD2. V shed 5 bases, J shed 4 bases, and the junction held 3 bases outside the gene matches. This CDR3 has 15 amino acids. Looked up from germline, CDR1 is SGHAT and CDR2 is FQDESV (reference sequence). This CDR3 reads CASSPGTSGGETQYF. The CDR3 DNA follows: TGTGCCAGCAGCCCCGGGACTAGCGGGGGAGAGACCCAGTACTTC.

The chain employs TRBV12-3 or TRBV12-4 and TRBJ2-7; the D gene could be TRBD1 or TRBD2 (6 bases each). Trimming removed 3 bases from V and 1 base from J, with 13 bases in between. This CDR3 spans 15 amino acids. The CDR3 loop reads CASSFLEGVSYEQYF. The CDR3 nucleotides read TGTGCCAGCAGTTTTCTGGAGGGGGTATCCTACGAGCAGTACTTC.

This chain joins TRBV27 and TRBJ1-6; 7 bases are a match to TRBD1. CDR1 is MNHEY, CDR2 SMNVEV, per germline (reference sequence). This CDR3 is built from 12 residues. J gave up 12 bases and V 5 bases, and 4 bases lay outside the gene matches. The CDR3: CASSKYRGPLHF. The CDR3 coding sequence is TGTGCCAGCAGTAAATACAGGGGACCCCTCCACTTT.

Ten or more counts support this clonotype. This rearrangement joins TRBV5-8 to TRBJ2-7; D gene unclear. Germline lookup yields CDR1 SGHTS and CDR2 YDEGEE. Trimming stripped 1 base from V and 6 bases from J, with 5 bases between. The CDR3 totals 11 residues. The CDR3 DNA reads as TGTGCCAGCAGCTTGTATGGCGAGCAGTACTTC. Protein: CASSLYGEQYF.

The chain has TRBV20-1 and TRBJ1-6; tentative D call: TRBD1 (5 bases). The germline V gene has CDR1 DFQATT and CDR2 SNEGSKA (reference sequence). V dropped 5 bases and J dropped 2 bases, with 16 bases sitting between them. CDR3 length equals 16 residues. The CDR3 here is CSARPTRGTYNSPLHF. In nucleotides, the CDR3 is TGCAGTGCTCGCCCCACTAGGGGCACCTATAATTCACCCCTCCACTTT.

The table lists this clonotype with a few counts. The J gene is TRBJ1-5, the V gene TRBV7-2, with D perhaps TRBD1 (6 bases). Looked up from germline, CDR1 is SGHTA and CDR2 is FQGNSA. V lost 3 bases to trimming and J lost 4 bases, with 16 bases between them. The CDR3 has 16 residues. The CDR3 DNA is TGTGCCAGCAGCTTGGGGTCAGACAGGCCTAATCAGCCCCAGCATTTT. Amino acid sequence: CASSLGSDRPNQPQHF.

This clonotype has more than one count but fewer than ten. The rearrangement joins TRBV12-3 or TRBV12-4 to TRBJ2-7, with 8 bases identical to TRBD2. V gave up 2 bases and J gave up 2 bases; unmatched junction bases: 5. This CDR3 is built from 15 residues. Written as DNA, the CDR3 is TGTGCCAGCAGTTTAAGCGGGGGACCTACCTACGAGCAGTACGTC. Its translation: CASSLSGGPTYEQYV.